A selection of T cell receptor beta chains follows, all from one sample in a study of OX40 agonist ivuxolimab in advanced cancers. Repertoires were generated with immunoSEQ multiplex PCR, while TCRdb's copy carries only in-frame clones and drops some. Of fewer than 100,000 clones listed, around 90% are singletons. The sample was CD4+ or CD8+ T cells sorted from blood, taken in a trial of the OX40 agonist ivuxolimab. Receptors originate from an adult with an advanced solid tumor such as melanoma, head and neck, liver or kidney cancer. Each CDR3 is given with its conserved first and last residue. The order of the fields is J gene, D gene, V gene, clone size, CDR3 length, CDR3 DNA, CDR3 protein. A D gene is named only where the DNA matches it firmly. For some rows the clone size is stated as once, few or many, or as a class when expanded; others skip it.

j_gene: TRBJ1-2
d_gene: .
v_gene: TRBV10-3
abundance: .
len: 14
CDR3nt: TGTGCCATCAGTGAGGAGGGTAGAAACTATGGCTACACCTTC
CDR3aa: CAISEEGRNYGYTF

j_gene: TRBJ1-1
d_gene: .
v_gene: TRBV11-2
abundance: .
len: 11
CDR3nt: TGTGCCAGCAGCGGGCAGATTGAAGCTTTCTTT
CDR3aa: CASSGQIEAFF

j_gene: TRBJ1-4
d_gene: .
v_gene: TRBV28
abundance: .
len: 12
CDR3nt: TGTGCCAGCAGTTCTAGGAACGAAAAACTGTTTTTT
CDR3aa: CASSSRNEKLFF

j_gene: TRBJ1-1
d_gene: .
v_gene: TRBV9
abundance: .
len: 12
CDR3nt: TGTGCCAGCAGCGTCCTCGGGACTGAAGCTTTCTTT
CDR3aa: CASSVLGTEAFF

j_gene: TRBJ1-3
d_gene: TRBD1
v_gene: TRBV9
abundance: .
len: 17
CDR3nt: TGTGCCAGCAGCGCACGGGACAGCTCTTGGTCTGGAAACACCATATATTTT
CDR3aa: CASSARDSSWSGNTIYF

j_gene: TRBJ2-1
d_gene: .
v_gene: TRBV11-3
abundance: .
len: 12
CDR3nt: TGTGCCAGCAGCTCTAGGGGATATGAGCAGTTCTTC
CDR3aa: CASSSRGYEQFF

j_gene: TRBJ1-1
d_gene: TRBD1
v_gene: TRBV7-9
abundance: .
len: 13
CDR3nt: TGTGCCAGCAGCTCCGGCAACAGGGGGCGCCTGATCTTT
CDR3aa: CASSSGNRGRLIF

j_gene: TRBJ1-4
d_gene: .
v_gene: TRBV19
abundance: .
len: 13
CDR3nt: TGTGCCAGTGGCTGGACAGCGAATGAAAAACTGTTTTTT
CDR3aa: CASGWTANEKLFF

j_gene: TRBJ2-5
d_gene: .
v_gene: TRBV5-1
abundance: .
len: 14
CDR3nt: TGCGCCAGCAGCGTGACAGGAGCCCAAGAGACCCAGTACTTC
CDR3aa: CASSVTGAQETQYF

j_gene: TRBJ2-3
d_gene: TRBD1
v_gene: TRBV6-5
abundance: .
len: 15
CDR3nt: TGTGCCAGCAGTTACATTGGGACAGCCACAGATACGCAGTATTTT
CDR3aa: CASSYIGTATDTQYF

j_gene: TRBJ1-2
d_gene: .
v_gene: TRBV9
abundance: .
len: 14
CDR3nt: TGTGCCAGCAGTCTAGGGGGGTTCAACTATGGCTACACCTTC
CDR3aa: CASSLGGFNYGYTF

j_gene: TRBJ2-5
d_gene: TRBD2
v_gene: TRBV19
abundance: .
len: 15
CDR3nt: TGTGCCAGTAGTATAGATGGGAGCGGGAGAGAGACCCAGTACTTC
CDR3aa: CASSIDGSGRETQYF

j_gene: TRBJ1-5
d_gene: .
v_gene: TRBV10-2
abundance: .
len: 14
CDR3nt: TGCGCCAGCACCCTGGGCTTCGGCCAACAGCCCCAGCATTTT
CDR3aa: CASTLGFGQQPQHF

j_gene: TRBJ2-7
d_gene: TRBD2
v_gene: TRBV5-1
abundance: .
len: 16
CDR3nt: TGCGCCAGCAGCCTCCGACTAGCGGGAGTCTTACACGAGCAGTACTTC
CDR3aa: CASSLRLAGVLHEQYF

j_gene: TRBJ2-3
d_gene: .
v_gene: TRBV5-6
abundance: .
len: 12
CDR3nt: TGTGCCAGCAGCTTGGGGGTAGATACGCAGTATTTT
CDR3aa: CASSLGVDTQYF

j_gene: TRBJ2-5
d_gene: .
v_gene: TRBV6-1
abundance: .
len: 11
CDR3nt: TGTGCCAGTACCTTGGGGGAGACCCAGTACTTC
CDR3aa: CASTLGETQYF

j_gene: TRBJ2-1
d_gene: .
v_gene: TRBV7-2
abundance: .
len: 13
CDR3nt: TGTGCCAGCAGCTTTGACAGACACAATGAGCAGTTCTTC
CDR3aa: CASSFDRHNEQFF

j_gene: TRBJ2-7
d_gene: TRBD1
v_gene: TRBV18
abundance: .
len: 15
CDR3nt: TGTGCCAGCTCCCCCACCGGGGACAGCCAGCGCGAGCAGTACTTC
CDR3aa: CASSPTGDSQREQYF

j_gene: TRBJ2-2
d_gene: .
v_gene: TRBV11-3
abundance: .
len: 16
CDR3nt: TGTGCCAGCAGCCCGGGGCAGGGTGGGAACACCGGGGAGCTGTTTTTT
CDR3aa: CASSPGQGGNTGELFF

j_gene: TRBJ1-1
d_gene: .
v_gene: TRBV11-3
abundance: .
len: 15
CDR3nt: TGTGCCAGCAGCTTGGGGGTGGGTCAGGGGACTGAAGCTTTCTTT
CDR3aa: CASSLGVGQGTEAFF

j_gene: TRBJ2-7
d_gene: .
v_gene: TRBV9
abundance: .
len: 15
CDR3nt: TGTGCCAGCAGCGTAGTTGGAGGGGGGGCCTACGAGCAGTACTTC
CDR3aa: CASSVVGGGAYEQYF

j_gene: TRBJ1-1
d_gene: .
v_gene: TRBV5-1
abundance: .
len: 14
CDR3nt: TGCGCCAGCAGCTTGTGGGGGCGGAACACTGAAGCTTTCTTT
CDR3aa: CASSLWGRNTEAFF

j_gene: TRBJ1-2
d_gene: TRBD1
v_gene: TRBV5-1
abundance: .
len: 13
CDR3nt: TGCGCCAGCAGCCCCGGACAGGGGCAGAGGTACACCTTC
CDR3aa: CASSPGQGQRYTF

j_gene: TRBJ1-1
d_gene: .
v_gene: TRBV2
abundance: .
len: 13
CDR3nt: TGTGCCACCTATTATTTCGGAGGCACTGAAGCTTTCTTT
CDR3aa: CATYYFGGTEAFF

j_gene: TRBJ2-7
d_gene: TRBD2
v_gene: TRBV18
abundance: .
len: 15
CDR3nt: TGTGCCAGCTCACCCCCGCTAGCGGGCTTCTACGAGCAGTACTTC
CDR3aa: CASSPPLAGFYEQYF

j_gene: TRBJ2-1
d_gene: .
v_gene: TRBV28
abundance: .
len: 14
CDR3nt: TGTGCCAGCAGTTCAACCCGCCTGAACAATGAGCAGTTCTTC
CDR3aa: CASSSTRLNNEQFF

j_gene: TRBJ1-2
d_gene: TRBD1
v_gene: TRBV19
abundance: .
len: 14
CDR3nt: TGTGCCAGTAGTATATCCCGGGACAGGGTTGGCTACACCTTC
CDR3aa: CASSISRDRVGYTF

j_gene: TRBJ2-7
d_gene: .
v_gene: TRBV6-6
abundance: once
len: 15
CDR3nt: TGTGCCAGCAATAACAAGGACGCGGGATCCTACGAGCAGTACTTC
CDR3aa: CASNNKDAGSYEQYF